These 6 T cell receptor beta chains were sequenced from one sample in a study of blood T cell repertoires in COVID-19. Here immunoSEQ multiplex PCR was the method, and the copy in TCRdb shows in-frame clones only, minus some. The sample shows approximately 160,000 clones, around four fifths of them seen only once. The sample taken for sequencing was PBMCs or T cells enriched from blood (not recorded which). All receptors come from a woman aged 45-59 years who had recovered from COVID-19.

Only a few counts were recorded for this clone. The CDR3 DNA follows: TGTGCCAGCAGCCTCCTGTTTAGCAATCAGCCCCAGCATTTT. Translation: CASSLLFSNQPQHF. The gene calls are TRBV7-6 and TRBJ1-5; D remains ambiguous. Germline V gene data show CDR1 as SGHVS and CDR2 as FNYEAQ. The V gene lost 5 bases and the J gene lost 0 bases, with 8 bases spanning the gap. The CDR3 is 14 amino acids. The full variable domain, in which reference TRBV7-6 and TRBJ1-5 provide the parts outside the CDR3, is GAGVSQSPRYKVTKRGQDVALRCDPISGHVSLYWYRQALGQGPEFLTYFNYEAQQDKSGLPNDRFSAERPEGSISTLTIQRTEQRDSAMYRCASSLLFSNQPQHFGDGTRLSIL.

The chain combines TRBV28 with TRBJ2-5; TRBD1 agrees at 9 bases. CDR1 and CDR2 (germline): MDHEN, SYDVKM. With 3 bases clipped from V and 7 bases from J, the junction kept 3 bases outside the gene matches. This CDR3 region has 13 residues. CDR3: CASSFQGQGTQYF. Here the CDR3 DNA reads TGTGCCAGCAGTTTTCAGGGACAGGGGACCCAGTACTTC.

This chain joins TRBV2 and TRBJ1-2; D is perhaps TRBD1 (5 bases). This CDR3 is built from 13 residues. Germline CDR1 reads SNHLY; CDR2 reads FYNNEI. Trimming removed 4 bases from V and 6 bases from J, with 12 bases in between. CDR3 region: CASSGPRANGYTF. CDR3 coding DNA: TGTGCCAGCAGTGGGCCCAGGGCGAATGGCTACACCTTC. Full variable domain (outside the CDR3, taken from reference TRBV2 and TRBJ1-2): EPEVTQTPSHQVTQMGQEVILRCVPISNHLYFYWYRQILGQKVEFLVSFYNNEISEKSEIFDDQFSVERPDGSNFTLKIRSTKLEDSAMYFCASSGPRANGYTFGSGTRLTVV.

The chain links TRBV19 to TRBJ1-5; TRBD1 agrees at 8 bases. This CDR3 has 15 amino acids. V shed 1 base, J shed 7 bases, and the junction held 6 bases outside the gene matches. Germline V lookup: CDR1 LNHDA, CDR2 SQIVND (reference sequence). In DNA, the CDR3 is TGTGCCAGTAGTATAGGGGCAGGGGGCCGGCAGCCCCAGCATTTT. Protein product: CASSIGAGGRQPQHF.

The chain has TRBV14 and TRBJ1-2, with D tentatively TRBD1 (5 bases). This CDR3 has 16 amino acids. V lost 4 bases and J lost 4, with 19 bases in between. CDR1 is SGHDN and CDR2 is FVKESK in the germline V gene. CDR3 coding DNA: TGTGCCAGCAGCCCCCGCGCGGGGGTAGTAATCTATGGCTACACCTTC. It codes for CASSPRAGVVIYGYTF.

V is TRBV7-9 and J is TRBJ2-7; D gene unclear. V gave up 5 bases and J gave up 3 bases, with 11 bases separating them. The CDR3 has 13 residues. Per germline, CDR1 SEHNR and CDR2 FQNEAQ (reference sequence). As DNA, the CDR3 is TGTGCCAGCAGCCAGTCGGGTGTCTACGAGCAGTACGTC. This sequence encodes CASSQSGVYEQYV.